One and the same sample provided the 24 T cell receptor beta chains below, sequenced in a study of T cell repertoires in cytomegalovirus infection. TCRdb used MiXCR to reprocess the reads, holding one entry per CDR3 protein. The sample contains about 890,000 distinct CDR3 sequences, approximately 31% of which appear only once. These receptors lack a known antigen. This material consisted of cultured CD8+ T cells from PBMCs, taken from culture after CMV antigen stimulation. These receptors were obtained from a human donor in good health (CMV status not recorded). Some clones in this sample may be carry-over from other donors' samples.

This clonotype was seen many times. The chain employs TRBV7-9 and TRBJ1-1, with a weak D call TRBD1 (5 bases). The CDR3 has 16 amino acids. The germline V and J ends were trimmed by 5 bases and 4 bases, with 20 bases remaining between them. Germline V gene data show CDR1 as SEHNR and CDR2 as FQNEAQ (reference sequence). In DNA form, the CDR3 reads TGTGCCAGCAGCCCCCATCCCGGGGCCCCGAGCACTGAAGCTTTCTTT. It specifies CASSPHPGAPSTEAFF.

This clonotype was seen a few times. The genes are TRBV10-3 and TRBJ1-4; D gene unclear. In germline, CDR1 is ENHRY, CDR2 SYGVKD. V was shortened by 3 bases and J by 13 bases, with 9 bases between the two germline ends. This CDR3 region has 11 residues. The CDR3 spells CAISDSRRLFF. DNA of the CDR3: TGTGCCATCAGTGACTCAAGGAGACTGTTTTTT.

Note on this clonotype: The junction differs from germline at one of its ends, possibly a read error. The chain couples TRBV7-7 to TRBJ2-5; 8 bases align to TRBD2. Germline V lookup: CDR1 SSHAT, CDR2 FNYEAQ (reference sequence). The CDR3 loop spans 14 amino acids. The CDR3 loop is CASSRITSGETQYF. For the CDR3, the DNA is TGTGCTAGCAGCCGAATAACTAGCGGAGAGACCCAGTACTTC.

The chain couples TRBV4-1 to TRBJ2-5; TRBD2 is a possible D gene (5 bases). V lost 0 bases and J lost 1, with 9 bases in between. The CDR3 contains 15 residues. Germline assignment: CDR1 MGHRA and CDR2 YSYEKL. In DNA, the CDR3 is TGCGCCAGCAGCCAAGAAAGAGCGGTCCAAGAGACCCAGTACTTC. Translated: CASSQERAVQETQYF.

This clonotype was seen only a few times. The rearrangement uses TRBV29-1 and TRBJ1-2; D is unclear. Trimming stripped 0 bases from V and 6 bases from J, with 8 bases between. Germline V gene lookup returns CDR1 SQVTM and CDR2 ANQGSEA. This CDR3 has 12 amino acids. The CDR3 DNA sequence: TGCAGCGTTGAAGAGAAGGCGGATGGCTACACCTTC. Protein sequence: CSVEEKADGYTF.

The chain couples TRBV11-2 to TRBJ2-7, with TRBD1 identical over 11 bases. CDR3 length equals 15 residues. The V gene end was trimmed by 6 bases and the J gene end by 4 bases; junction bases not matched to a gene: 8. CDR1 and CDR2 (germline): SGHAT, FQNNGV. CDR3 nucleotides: TGTGCCAGCAGACCTCCAGGGACAGGGGGTTACGAGCAGTACTTC. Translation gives CASRPPGTGGYEQYF.

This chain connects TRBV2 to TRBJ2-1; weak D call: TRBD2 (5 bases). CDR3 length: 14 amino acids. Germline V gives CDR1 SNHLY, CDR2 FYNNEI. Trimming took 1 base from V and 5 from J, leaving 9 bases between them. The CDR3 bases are TGTGCCAGCAGTGAAGAAGGGAGAAACAATGAGCAGTTCTTC. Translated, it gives CASSEEGRNNEQFF.

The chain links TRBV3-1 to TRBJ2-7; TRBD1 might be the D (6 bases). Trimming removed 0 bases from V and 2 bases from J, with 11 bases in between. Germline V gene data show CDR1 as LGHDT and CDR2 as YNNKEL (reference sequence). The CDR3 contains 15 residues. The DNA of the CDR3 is TGTGCCAGCAGCCAAGATTGGGGGCCTCCCTACGAGCAGTACTTC. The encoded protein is CASSQDWGPPYEQYF.

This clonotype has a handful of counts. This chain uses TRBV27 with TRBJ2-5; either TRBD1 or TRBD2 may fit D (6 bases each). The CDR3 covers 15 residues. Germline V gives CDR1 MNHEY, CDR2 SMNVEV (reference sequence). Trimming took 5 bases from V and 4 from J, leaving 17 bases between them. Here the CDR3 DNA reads TGTGCCAGCAGTCGGCGTGTGGGGGGCCGAGAGACCCAGTACTTC. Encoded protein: CASSRRVGGRETQYF.

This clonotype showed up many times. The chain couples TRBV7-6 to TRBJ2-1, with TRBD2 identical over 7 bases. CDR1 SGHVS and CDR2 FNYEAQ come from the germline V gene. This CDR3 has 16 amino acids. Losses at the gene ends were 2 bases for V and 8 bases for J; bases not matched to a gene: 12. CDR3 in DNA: TGTGCCAGCAGCTTATTTTTGACTAGCTGGGGCGATGAGCAGTTCTTC. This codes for CASSLFLTSWGDEQFF.

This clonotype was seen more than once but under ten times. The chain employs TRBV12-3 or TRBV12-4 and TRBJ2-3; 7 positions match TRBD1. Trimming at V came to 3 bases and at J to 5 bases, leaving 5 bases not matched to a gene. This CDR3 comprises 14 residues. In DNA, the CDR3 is TGTGCCAGCAGTTTCAGGGACAGTAAAGATACGCAGTATTTT. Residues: CASSFRDSKDTQYF.

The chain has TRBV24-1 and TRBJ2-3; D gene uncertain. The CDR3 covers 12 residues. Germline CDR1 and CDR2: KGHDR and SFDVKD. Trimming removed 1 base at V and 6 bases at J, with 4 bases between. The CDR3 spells CATSDFRDTQYF. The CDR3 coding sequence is TGTGCCACCAGTGATTTCCGGGATACGCAGTATTTT.

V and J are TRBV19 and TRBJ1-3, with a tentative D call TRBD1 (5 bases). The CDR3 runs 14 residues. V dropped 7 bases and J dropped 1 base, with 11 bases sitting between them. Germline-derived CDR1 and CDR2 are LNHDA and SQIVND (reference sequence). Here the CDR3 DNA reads TGTGCCAGTACCTCCAGGGATTCTGGAAACACCATATATTTT. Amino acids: CASTSRDSGNTIYF.

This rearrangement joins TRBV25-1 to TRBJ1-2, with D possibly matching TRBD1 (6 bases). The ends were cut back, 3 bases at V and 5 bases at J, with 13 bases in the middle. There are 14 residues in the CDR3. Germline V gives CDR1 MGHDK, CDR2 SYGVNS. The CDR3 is CASSDQGPGYGYTF. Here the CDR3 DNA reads TGTGCCAGCAGTGACCAGGGGCCGGGGTATGGCTACACCTTC.

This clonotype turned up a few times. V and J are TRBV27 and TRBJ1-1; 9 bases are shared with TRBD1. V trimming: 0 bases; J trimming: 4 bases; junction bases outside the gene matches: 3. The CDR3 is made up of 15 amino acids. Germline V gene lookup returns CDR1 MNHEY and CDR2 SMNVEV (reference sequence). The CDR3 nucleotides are TGTGCCAGCAGTTTATCGAAGACAGGGGGCACTGAAGCTTTCTTT. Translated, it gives CASSLSKTGGTEAFF.

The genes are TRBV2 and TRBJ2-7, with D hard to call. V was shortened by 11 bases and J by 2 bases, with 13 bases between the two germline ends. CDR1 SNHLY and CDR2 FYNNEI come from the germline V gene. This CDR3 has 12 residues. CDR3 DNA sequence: TGTGCCGGGCATGGACGGCCCTACGAGCAGTACTTC. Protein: CAGHGRPYEQYF. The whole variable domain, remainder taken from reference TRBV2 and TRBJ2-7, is EPEVTQTPSHQVTQMGQEVILRCVPISNHLYFYWYRQILGQKVEFLVSFYNNEISEKSEIFDDQFSVERPDGSNFTLKIRSTKLEDSAMYFCAGHGRPYEQYFGPGTRLTVT.

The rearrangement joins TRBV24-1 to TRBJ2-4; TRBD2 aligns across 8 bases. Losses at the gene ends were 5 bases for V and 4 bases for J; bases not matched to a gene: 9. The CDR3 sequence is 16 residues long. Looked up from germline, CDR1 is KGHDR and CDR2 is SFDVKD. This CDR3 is CATSGSGGATKNIQYF. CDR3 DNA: TGTGCCACCAGTGGGAGCGGGGGAGCTACGAAAAACATTCAGTACTTC.

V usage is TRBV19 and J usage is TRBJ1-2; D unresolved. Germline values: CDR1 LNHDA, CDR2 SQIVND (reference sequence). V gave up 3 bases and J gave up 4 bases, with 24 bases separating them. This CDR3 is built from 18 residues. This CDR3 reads CASSILPGNVGALYGYTF. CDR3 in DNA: TGTGCCAGTAGTATCCTCCCTGGAAATGTGGGCGCCCTCTATGGCTACACCTTC.

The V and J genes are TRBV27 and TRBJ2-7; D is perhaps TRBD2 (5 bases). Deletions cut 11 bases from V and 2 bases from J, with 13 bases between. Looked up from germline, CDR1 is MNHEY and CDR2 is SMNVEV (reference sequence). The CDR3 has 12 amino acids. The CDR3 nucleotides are TGTGCCCGCGGGCCAGAAACCTACGAGCAGTACGTC. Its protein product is CARGPETYEQYV.

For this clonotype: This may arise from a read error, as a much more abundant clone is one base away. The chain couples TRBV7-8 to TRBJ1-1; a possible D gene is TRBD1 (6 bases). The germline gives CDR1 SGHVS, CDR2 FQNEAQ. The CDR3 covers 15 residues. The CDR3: CASVLVALGDTEASF. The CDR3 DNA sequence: TGTGCCAGCGTCCTGGTGGCGTTGGGGGACACTGAAGCTTCCTTT.

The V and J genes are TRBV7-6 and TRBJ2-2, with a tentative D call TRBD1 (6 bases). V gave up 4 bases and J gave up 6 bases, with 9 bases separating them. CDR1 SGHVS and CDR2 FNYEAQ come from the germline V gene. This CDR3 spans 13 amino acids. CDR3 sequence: CASSSGVAGELFF. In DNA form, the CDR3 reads TGTGCCAGCAGCTCAGGGGTCGCCGGGGAGCTGTTTTTT.

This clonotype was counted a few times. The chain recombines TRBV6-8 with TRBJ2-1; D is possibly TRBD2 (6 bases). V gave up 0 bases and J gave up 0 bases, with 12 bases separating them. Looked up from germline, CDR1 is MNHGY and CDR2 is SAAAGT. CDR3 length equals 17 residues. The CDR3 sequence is CASSYSGGRNSYNEQFF. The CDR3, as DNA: TGTGCCAGCAGTTACTCCGGGGGTCGTAACTCCTACAATGAGCAGTTCTTC.

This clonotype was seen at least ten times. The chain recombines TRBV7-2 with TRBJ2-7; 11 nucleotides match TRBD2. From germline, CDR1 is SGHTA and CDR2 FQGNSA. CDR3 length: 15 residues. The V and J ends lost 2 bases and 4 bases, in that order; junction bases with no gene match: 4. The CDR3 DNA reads TGTGCCAGCAGCTTATTAGCGGGGGGGAGGTACGAGCAGTACGTC. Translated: CASSLLAGGRYEQYV.

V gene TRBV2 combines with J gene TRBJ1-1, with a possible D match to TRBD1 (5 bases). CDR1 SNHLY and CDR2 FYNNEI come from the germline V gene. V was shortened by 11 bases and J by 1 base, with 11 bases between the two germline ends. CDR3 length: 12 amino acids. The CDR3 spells CAGGLQNTEAFF. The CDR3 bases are TGTGCCGGGGGACTGCAGAACACTGAAGCTTTCTTT.